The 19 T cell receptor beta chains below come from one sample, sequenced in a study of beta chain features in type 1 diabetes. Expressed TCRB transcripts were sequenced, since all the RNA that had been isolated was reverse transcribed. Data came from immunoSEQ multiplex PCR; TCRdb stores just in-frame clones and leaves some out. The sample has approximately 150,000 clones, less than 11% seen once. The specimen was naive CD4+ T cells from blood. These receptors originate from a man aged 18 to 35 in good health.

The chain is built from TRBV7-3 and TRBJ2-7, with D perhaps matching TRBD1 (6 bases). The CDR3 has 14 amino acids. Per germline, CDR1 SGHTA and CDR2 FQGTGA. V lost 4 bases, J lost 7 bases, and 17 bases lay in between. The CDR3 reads CASSSTGHTREQYF. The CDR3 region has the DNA TGTGCCAGCAGCTCAACGGGACACACGAGGGAGCAGTACTTC.

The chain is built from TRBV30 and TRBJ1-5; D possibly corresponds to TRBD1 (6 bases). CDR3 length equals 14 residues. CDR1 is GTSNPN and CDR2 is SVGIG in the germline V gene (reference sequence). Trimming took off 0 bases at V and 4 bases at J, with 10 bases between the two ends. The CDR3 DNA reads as TGTGCCTGGAGTGTACAAGGGGGTAATCAGCCCCAGCATTTT. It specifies CAWSVQGGNQPQHF.

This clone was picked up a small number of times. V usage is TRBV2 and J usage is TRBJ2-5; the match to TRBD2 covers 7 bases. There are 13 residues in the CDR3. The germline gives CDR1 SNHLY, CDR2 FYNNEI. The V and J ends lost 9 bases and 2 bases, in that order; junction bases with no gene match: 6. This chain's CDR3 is CARGRVHQETQYF. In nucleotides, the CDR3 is TGTGCCAGAGGGAGGGTACATCAAGAGACCCAGTACTTC.

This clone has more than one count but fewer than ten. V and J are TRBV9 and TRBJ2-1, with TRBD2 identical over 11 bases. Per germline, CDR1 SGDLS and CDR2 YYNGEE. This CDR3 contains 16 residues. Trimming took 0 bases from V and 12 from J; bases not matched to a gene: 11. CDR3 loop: CASSVESTSGGTRQFF. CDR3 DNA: TGTGCCAGCAGCGTAGAGTCTACTAGCGGGGGCACACGGCAGTTCTTC.

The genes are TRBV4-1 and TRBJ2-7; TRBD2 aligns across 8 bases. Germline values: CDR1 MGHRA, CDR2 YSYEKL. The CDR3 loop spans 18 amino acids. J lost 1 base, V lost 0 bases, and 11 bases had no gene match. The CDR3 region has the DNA TGCGCCAGCAGCCAAGAAGGGCCCCGGGGGGGGGCTTCCTACGAGCAGTACTTC. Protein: CASSQEGPRGGASYEQYF.

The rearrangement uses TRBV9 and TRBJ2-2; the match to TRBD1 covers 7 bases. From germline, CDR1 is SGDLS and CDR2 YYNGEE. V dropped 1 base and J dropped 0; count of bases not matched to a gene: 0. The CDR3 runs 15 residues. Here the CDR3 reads CASSVQGANTGELFF. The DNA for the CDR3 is TGTGCCAGCAGCGTACAGGGGGCGAACACCGGGGAGCTGTTTTTT.

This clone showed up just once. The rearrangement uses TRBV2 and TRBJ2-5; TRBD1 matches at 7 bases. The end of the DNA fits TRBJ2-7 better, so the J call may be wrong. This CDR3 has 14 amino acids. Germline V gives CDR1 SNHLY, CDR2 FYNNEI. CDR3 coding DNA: TGTGCCAGCACCGACAGGGTGAGTCTCCACGAGCAGTACTTC. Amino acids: CASTDRVSLHEQYF.

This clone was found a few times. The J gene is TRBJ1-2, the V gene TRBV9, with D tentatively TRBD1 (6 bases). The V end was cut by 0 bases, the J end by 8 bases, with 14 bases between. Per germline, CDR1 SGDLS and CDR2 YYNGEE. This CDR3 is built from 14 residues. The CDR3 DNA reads TGTGCCAGCAGCGTAGCAGGGGACCCTATGGGCTACACCTTC. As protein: CASSVAGDPMGYTF. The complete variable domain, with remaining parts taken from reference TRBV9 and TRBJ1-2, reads DSGVTQTPKHLITATGQRVTLRCSPRSGDLSVYWYQQSLDQGLQFLIQYYNGEERAKGNILERFSAQQFPDLHSELNLSSLELGDSALYFCASSVAGDPMGYTFGSGTRLTVV.

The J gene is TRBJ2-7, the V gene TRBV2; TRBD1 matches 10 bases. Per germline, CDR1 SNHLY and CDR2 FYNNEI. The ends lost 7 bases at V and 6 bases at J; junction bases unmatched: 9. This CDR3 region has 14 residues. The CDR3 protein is CASTERQGAGEQYF. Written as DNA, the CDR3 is TGTGCCAGCACCGAACGACAGGGGGCGGGCGAGCAGTACTTC.

CDR3 in amino acids: CASSWADEKLFF. The DNA of the CDR3 is TGTGCCAGCAGTTGGGCCGACGAAAAACTGTTTTTT. The V gene is TRBV2, the J gene TRBJ1-4; D is uncertain. The V gene lost 5 bases and the J gene lost 8 bases, with 9 bases spanning the gap. Per germline, CDR1 SNHLY and CDR2 FYNNEI. CDR3 length: 12 residues.

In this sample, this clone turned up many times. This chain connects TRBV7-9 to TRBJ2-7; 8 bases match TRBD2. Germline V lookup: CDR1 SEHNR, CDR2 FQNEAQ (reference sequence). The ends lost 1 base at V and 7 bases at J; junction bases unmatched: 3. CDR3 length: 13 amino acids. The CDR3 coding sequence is TGTGCCAGCAGCTTAGTCGGCGGGAGGGAGCAGTACTTC. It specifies CASSLVGGREQYF. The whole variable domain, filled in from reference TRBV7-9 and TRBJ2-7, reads DTGVSQNPRHKITKRGQNVTFRCDPISEHNRLYWYRQTLGQGPEFLTYFQNEAQLEKSRLLSDRFSAERPKGSFSTLEIQRTEQGDSAMYLCASSLVGGREQYFGPGTRLTVT.

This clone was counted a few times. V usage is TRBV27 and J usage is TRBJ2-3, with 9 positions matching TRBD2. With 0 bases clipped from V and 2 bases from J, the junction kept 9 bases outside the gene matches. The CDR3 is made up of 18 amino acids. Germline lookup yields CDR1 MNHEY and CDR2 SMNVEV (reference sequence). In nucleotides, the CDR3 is TGTGCCAGCAGTTTATCTCTGGGCTCTAGCGGGGACACAGATACGCAGTATTTT. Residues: CASSLSLGSSGDTDTQYF.

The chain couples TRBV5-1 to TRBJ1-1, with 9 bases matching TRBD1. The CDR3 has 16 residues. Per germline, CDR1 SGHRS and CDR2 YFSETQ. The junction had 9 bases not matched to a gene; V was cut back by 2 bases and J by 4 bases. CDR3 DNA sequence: TGCGCCAGCAGCTTTCTACAGGGGGCGCGGAGCACTGAAGCTTTCTTT. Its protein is CASSFLQGARSTEAFF.

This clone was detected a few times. CDR3 sequence: CASSLGESGNQPQHF. The DNA of the CDR3 is TGCGCCAGCAGCTTGGGGGAGAGTGGCAATCAGCCCCAGCATTTT. The chain links TRBV5-1 to TRBJ1-5; D not resolved. Germline CDR1 SGHRS, CDR2 YFSETQ. This CDR3 spans 15 amino acids. Deletions cut 0 bases from V and 2 bases from J, with 9 bases between.

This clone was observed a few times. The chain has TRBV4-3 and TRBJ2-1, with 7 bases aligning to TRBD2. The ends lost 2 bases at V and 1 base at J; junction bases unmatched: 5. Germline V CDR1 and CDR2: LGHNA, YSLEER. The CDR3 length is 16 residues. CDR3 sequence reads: CASSQIRTRSYNEQFF. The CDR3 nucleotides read TGCGCCAGCAGCCAAATTAGGACTAGGTCCTACAATGAGCAGTTCTTC.

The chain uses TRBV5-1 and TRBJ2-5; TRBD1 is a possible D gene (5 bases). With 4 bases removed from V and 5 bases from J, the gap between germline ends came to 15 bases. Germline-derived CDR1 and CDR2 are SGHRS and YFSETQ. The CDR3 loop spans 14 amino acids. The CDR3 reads CASSPQGMRETQYF. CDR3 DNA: TGCGCCAGCAGCCCGCAGGGAATGCGGGAGACCCAGTACTTC.

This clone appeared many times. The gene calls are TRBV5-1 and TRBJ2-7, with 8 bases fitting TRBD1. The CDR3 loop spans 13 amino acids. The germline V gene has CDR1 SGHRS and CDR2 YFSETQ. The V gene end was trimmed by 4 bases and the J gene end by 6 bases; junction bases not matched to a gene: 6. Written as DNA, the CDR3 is TGCGCCAGCAGCGCAGACAGGGGAGGCGAGCAGTACTTC. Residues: CASSADRGGEQYF.

The CDR3: CASSQGPQGPTGELFF. The CDR3 DNA follows: TGTGCCAGCAGCCAAGGGCCCCAGGGCCCCACCGGGGAGCTGTTTTTT. The chain is built from TRBV4-2 and TRBJ2-2; weak D call: TRBD1 (5 bases). CDR3 length: 16 residues. CDR1 is LGHNA and CDR2 is YNFKEQ in the germline V gene. Trimming left V 1 base short and J 4 bases short, with 13 bases between.

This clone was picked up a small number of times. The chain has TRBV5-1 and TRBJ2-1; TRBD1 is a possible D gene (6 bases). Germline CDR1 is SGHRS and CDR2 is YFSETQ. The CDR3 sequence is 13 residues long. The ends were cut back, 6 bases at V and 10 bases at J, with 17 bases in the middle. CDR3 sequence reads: CASMAGELEEQFF. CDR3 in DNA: TGCGCCAGCATGGCAGGGGAATTAGAGGAGCAGTTCTTC.